The rows below give T cell receptor beta chains drawn from one sample of a study of blood T cell repertoires in COVID-19. The assay was immunoSEQ multiplex PCR, and TCRdb's table has in-frame clones only and misses some. The table records fewer than 200,000 clones, around 83% of them present only once. The sequencing sample was made of PBMCs or T cells enriched from blood (not recorded which). Every receptor here comes from a woman aged 45-65 years in a cohort exposed to, infected with or recovered from COVID-19 (not recorded which). Both conserved end residues are part of each CDR3. D genes are given only for firm matches.

v_gene	j_gene	d_gene	CDR3nt	CDR3aa
TRBV6-1	TRBJ2-3	-	TGTGCCAGCAGTGAATTCTCCAGGCGCACAGATACGCAGTATTTT	CASSEFSRRTDTQYF
TRBV2	TRBJ1-5	TRBD1	TGTGCCAGCAGGGGACAGCCCAATCAGCCCCAGCATTTT	CASRGQPNQPQHF
TRBV7-2	TRBJ2-7	TRBD2	TGTGCCAGCAGCTCACGCCATGGGACTAGTAACGAGCAGTACTTC	CASSSRHGTSNEQYF
TRBV19	TRBJ2-1	TRBD2	TGTGCCAGTAGTCCCCGGACTAGCGGTATGAGCTCCTACAATGAGCAGTTCTTC	CASSPRTSGMSSYNEQFF
TRBV28	TRBJ1-4	-	TGTGCCAGCGTCCTACAGGGCAATGAAAAACTGTTTTTT	CASVLQGNEKLFF
TRBV28	TRBJ2-7	TRBD1	TGTGCCAGCAGTTTCCCTGGACAGGGCGGTTCCTACGAGCAGTACTTC	CASSFPGQGGSYEQYF
TRBV7-6	TRBJ2-7	TRBD2	TGTGCCAGCAGCTCGGGACCCGGGAGGGCCGACGAGCAGTACTTC	CASSSGPGRADEQYF
TRBV23-1	TRBJ2-7	-	TGCGCCAGCAGTCCCGCCGATGTGGGGGGGCCGCAGTACTTC	CASSPADVGGPQYF
TRBV6-5	TRBJ1-5	-	TGTGCCAGCAGTTTGGGGGAGGGGGGCAATCAGCCCCAGCATTTT	CASSLGEGGNQPQHF
TRBV6-5	TRBJ1-2	-	TGTGCCAGCAGCCAGACAGGCAAGGGATATGGCTACACCTTC	CASSQTGKGYGYTF
TRBV6-4	TRBJ2-4	TRBD1	TGTGCCAGCATCGAGGCCAGGGGGCTCGGCATTCAGTACTTC	CASIEARGLGIQYF
TRBV25-1	TRBJ2-6	-	TGTGCCAGCAGTTCTCGATCTTCAGGCTCTGGGGCCAACGTCCTGACTTTC	CASSSRSSGSGANVLTF
TRBV28	TRBJ2-7	-	TGTGCCAGCAGTTTGCTGCACAGGCACTACGAGCAGTACTTC	CASSLLHRHYEQYF